The 17 T cell receptor beta chains in this list originate from one sample, sequenced in a study of cytomegalovirus exposure and HLA in healthy donors. The PCR ran on 60 Vbeta and 13 Jbeta primers. Method: immunoSEQ multiplex PCR; TCRdb's copy keeps in-frame clones and lacks some. The sample shows 150,000 or so clones, over 60% of them seen only once. Source material: PBMCs. The origin of the receptors is a man aged 35-49 years in good health and CMV-seropositive.

This clone appeared a single time. This chain joins TRBV7-2 and TRBJ2-7; 11 bases are shared with TRBD2. This CDR3 is built from 15 residues. The V gene end was trimmed by 4 bases and the J gene end by 0 bases; junction bases not matched to a gene: 2. CDR1 is SGHTA and CDR2 is FQGNSA in the germline V gene. CDR3 in DNA: TGTGCCAGCAGCTCCCTAGCGGGAGGCTCCTACGAGCAGTACTTC. Its protein product is CASSSLAGGSYEQYF.

The chain carries TRBV7-9 and TRBJ1-5, with 8 positions matching TRBD1. The CDR3 totals 13 residues. Trimming took 3 bases from V and 6 from J; bases not matched to a gene: 1. Germline V CDR1 and CDR2: SEHNR, FQNEAQ (reference sequence). The CDR3 sequence is CASSLGQAQPQHF. Written as DNA, the CDR3 is TGTGCCAGCAGCTTGGGACAGGCTCAGCCCCAGCATTTT.

The V gene is TRBV11-2, the J gene TRBJ2-3, with TRBD2 matching 8 bases. Germline CDR1 is SGHAT and CDR2 is FQNNGV. J gave up 11 bases and V 0 bases, and 7 bases lay outside the gene matches. This CDR3 spans 14 amino acids. The CDR3 region is CASSLERVAGGQYF. CDR3 nucleotide sequence: TGTGCCAGCAGCTTAGAAAGGGTCGCGGGAGGGCAGTATTTT.

The rearrangement links TRBV5-1 to TRBJ1-1, with 7 bases matching TRBD1. The CDR3 spans 16 residues. V shed 4 bases, J shed 0 bases, and the junction held 9 bases outside the gene matches. The germline gives CDR1 SGHRS, CDR2 YFSETQ. CDR3 DNA sequence: TGCGCCAGCAGCAGAGGACAGGATCTTATGAACACTGAAGCTTTCTTT. This sequence encodes CASSRGQDLMNTEAFF.

This clone was recorded only once. The V and J genes are TRBV4-1 and TRBJ1-4; 7 bases align to TRBD1. The CDR3 runs 16 residues. Germline V gives CDR1 MGHRA, CDR2 YSYEKL. The V segment lost 5 bases and the J segment 0 bases; nucleotides outside the gene matches: 6. The chain's CDR3 is CASSYRTGATNEKLFF. In nucleotides, the CDR3 is TGCGCCAGCAGCTATCGGACAGGCGCAACTAATGAAAAACTGTTTTTT.

The V gene is TRBV15, the J gene TRBJ2-1; TRBD2 aligns across 10 bases. Germline V lookup: CDR1 LNHNV, CDR2 YYDKDF (reference sequence). V dropped 7 bases and J dropped 4; count of bases not matched to a gene: 10. The CDR3 loop spans 16 amino acids. CDR3 amino acids: CATMQVAGGRYNEQFF. The CDR3 coding sequence is TGTGCCACCATGCAAGTAGCGGGAGGCAGGTACAATGAGCAGTTCTTC.

The chain employs TRBV25-1 and TRBJ2-6; a weak D match, TRBD1 (5 bases). The CDR3 is 13 residues long. Germline V gives CDR1 MGHDK, CDR2 SYGVNS. The DNA for the CDR3 is TGTGGACAGAACTGCTCTGGGGCCAACGTCCTGACTTTC. Protein product: CGQNCSGANVLTF.

The chain carries TRBV5-6 and TRBJ2-7, with 9 positions matching TRBD1. This CDR3 spans 15 amino acids. Germline lookup yields CDR1 SGHDT and CDR2 YYEEEE. The V gene end was trimmed by 0 bases and the J gene end by 3 bases; junction bases not matched to a gene: 4. CDR3 nucleotides: TGTGCCAGCAGCTTGGCCGGGACAGGGAACTACGAGCAGTACTTC. Its protein is CASSLAGTGNYEQYF.

The rearrangement joins TRBV4-1 to TRBJ2-5; D is ambiguous. TRBJ2-7 explains the end of the DNA better; the J call may be wrong. There are 14 residues in the CDR3. Germline V lookup: CDR1 MGHRA, CDR2 YSYEKL. The CDR3 DNA reads as TGCGCCAGCAGCCTCGACTCCCGCTCCTACGAGCAGTACTTC. Translated: CASSLDSRSYEQYF.

The rearrangement uses TRBV7-3 and TRBJ2-2; tentative D call: TRBD2 (7 bases). The CDR3 covers 15 residues. Looked up from germline, CDR1 is SGHTA and CDR2 is FQGTGA. Trimming removed 5 bases at V and 7 bases at J, with 17 bases between. The CDR3 DNA sequence: TGTGCCAGCAGCGGGGGAGGGGGAGACGGCGGGGAGCTGTTTTTT. It specifies CASSGGGGDGGELFF.

The chain links TRBV2 to TRBJ2-7; D gene unclear. Germline CDR1 SNHLY, CDR2 FYNNEI. V dropped 8 bases and J dropped 5 bases, with 16 bases sitting between them. The CDR3 runs 13 residues. For the CDR3, the DNA is TGTGCCAGCGTAGGTACTGGTAGCCACGAGCAGTACTTC. This gives the protein CASVGTGSHEQYF. Filled out from reference TRBV2 and TRBJ2-7, the complete variable domain reads EPEVTQTPSHQVTQMGQEVILRCVPISNHLYFYWYRQILGQKVEFLVSFYNNEISEKSEIFDDQFSVERPDGSNFTLKIRSTKLEDSAMYFCASVGTGSHEQYFGPGTRLTVT.

This chain connects TRBV2 to TRBJ1-4; a weak D match, TRBD1 (6 bases). Germline V gene sequence: CDR1 SNHLY, CDR2 FYNNEI. Deletions cut 3 bases from V and 11 bases from J, with 16 bases between. The CDR3 has 14 amino acids. DNA for the CDR3: TGTGCCAGCAGTGAGCAACAACATACAGGGAAACTGTTTTTT. Residues: CASSEQQHTGKLFF.

The rearrangement links TRBV18 to TRBJ2-2; D is ambiguous. Germline V gene sequence: CDR1 KGHSH, CDR2 LQKENI. The CDR3 is 15 amino acids. V was shortened by 1 base and J by 4 bases, with 10 bases between the two germline ends. The chain's CDR3 is CASSPRPVSTGELFF. CDR3 sequence (DNA): TGTGCCAGCTCACCACGGCCCGTATCCACCGGGGAGCTGTTTTTT.

Turning to this clone: Additional DNA sequences in this sample encode the identical CDR3. The rearrangement links TRBV4-1 to TRBJ1-1, with D tentatively TRBD1 (6 bases). The CDR3 consists of 15 residues. V lost 0 bases, J lost 1 base, and 9 bases lay in between. CDR1 MGHRA and CDR2 YSYEKL come from the germline V gene. The chain's CDR3 is CASSQDQDRNTEAFF. The CDR3 DNA follows: TGCGCCAGCAGCCAAGATCAGGACAGGAACACTGAAGCTTTCTTT.

The chain links TRBV6-6 to TRBJ2-1, with D maybe TRBD2 (6 bases). Trimming cost V 8 bases and J 4 bases, with 15 bases left between them. The germline gives CDR1 MNHNY, CDR2 SVGAGI (reference sequence). The CDR3 spans 14 residues. The CDR3 reads CASGDSRDYNEQFF. The CDR3 DNA follows: TGTGCCAGCGGAGACTCGCGGGATTACAATGAGCAGTTCTTC.

This clone has only one observation. The chain employs TRBV12-5 and TRBJ2-5, with D unclear. Germline values: CDR1 LGHNT, CDR2 FRNRAP. The CDR3 spans 13 residues. V was clipped by 2 bases and J by 5 bases, with 9 bases between them. CDR3 amino acids: CASGLSGYETQYF. The DNA of the CDR3 is TGTGCTAGTGGTTTGTCGGGTTACGAGACCCAGTACTTC.

The rearrangement joins TRBV7-8 to TRBJ2-7, with D uncertain. V lost 1 base and J 7 bases, leaving 8 bases between the germline ends. Germline values: CDR1 SGHVS, CDR2 FQNEAQ. This CDR3 is built from 12 residues. In nucleotides, the CDR3 is TGTGCCAGCAGCTTAGTCACTTCGGAGCAGTACTTC. Protein sequence: CASSLVTSEQYF.